The source of this T cell receptor (beta chain) is a study of blood T cell repertoires in COVID-19. The wider study: Collection of acute and convalescent COVID-19 samples took place in the United States, Italy and Spain. From T cells, B-cell-depleted T cells, or PBMCs came the material, which was cDNA or gDNA.

In the study's own analysis: Researchers report that nucleated cell counts were estimated from reference gene primer amplification. Measured with immunoSEQ multiplex PCR; TCRdb has only the in-frame clones, and not every one. V, J and clone size are taken as reported in that table, and D and trimming were inferred from the DNA itself. The repertoire includes under 30,000 clones, approximately 86% of them detected once, and 15% to 20% sits in the top ten. Sequencing was done on a sample of peripheral blood. The clonotype was recovered from a human donor with acute or convalescent COVID-19. The donor label of this sample is uncertain.

The CDR3 sequence: CASSLRGQSFSYNEQFF. DNA for the CDR3: TGTGCCAGCAGCTTAAGGGGCCAATCTTTCTCCTACAATGAGCAGTTCTTC. V gene TRBV7-9 combines with J gene TRBJ2-1; maybe TRBD1 (5 bases). Germline V lookup: CDR1 SEHNR, CDR2 FQNEAQ (reference sequence). V shed 2 bases and J shed 0 bases, with 14 bases lying between them. There are 17 residues in the CDR3.